The TCR beta chain described here comes from a study of T cell responses to AZD1222 COVID-19 vaccine. Findings and caveats of the study: Clonal diversity may have been underestimated in mostly white British donors.

This clone appeared a few times. Its antigen is still unknown. The CDR3 totals 15 residues. Only in-frame clones appear in the TCRdb table, and some are missing; sequencing was by immunoSEQ multiplex PCR. The sample lists 90,000 to 150,000 clones; about 91% were seen once. This clonotype was sampled from an adult in good health. This sample comprised peripheral blood, obtained on day 0 of AZD1222 vaccination. The chain links TRBV21-1 to TRBJ2-4. TRBV21-1 is deemed a pseudogene. The DNA for the CDR3 is TGTGCCAGCGCTCTGTCCCCAGCAGCCAAAAACATTCAGTACTTC. This encodes CASALSPAAKNIQYF.